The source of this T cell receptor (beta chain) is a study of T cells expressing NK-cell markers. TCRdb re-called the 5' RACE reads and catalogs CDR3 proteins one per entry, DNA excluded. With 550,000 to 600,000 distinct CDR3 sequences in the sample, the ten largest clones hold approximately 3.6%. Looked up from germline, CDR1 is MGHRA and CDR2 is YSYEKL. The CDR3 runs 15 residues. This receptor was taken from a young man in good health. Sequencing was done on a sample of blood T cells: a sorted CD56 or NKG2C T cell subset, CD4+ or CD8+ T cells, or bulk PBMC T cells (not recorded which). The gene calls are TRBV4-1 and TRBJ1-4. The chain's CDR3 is CASSQGAATNEKLFF.